This paragraph reports one T cell receptor (beta chain). A read error may produce the germline difference seen at one junction end. CDR1 is KGHSH, CDR2 LQKENI, per germline. CDR3 length equals 13 residues. This sample was taken from a study of blood T cells in healthy people across ages. The use of a sample-barcoded 5' primer and a J-beta primer mix characterized a second PCR of 7 to 11 cycles. TCRdb passed the 5' RACE reads through MiXCR, listing each CDR3 protein once. The sample has some 1 million distinct CDR3 sequences, under 45% seen once; the top ten hold approximately 20%. The origin of this receptor is a woman aged 55 to 70 in good health. Sequenced: blood. The rearrangement joins TRBV18 to TRBJ2-7; TRBD1 might be the D (6 bases). The DNA end favors TRBJ2-5, so the J call may be wrong. CDR3 sequence: CASAPQGGETQYF. The CDR3 region has the DNA TGTGCCAGCGCACCACAGGGTGGAGAGACCCAGTACTTC.